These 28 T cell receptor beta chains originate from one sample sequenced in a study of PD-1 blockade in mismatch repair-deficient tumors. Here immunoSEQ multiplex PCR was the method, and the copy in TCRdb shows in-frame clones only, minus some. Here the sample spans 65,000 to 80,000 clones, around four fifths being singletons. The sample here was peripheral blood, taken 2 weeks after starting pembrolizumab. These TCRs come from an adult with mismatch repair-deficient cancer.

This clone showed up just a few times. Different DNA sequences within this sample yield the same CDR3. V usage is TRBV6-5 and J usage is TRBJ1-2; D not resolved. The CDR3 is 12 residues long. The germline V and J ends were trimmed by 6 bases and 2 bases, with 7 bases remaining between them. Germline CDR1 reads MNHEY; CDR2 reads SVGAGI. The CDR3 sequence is CASRTGNYGYTF. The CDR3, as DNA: TGTGCCAGCAGGACCGGGAACTATGGCTACACCTTC.

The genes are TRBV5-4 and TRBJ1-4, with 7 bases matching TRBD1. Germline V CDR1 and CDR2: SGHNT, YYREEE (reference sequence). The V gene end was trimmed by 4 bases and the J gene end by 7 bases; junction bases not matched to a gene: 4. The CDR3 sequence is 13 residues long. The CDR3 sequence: CASSLAGGEKLFF. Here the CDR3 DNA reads TGTGCCAGCAGCCTGGCAGGGGGTGAAAAACTGTTTTTT.

The CDR3 DNA reads TGTGCCAGCAGCTTACGGAGACAGGGGTCGAGCTCCTACAATGAGCAGTTCTTC. It encodes CASSLRRQGSSSYNEQFF. V usage is TRBV13 and J usage is TRBJ2-1; 8 bases map to TRBD1. CDR3 length equals 18 residues. Germline CDR1 and CDR2: PRHDT and FYEKMQ (reference sequence). J lost 0 bases, V lost 2 bases, and 9 bases had no gene match.

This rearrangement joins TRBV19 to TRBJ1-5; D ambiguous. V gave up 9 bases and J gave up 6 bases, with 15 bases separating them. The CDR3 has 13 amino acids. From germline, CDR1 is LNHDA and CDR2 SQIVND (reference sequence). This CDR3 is CASNEGSGQPQHF. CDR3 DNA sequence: TGTGCCAGCAATGAGGGATCTGGTCAGCCCCAGCATTTT.

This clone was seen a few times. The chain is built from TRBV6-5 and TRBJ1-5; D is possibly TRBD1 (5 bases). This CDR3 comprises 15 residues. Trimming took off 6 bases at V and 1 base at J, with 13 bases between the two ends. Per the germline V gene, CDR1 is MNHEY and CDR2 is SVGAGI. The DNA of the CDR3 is TGTGCCAGCAGGCCCCCAGGGTCAAGCAATCAGCCCCAGCATTTT. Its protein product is CASRPPGSSNQPQHF.

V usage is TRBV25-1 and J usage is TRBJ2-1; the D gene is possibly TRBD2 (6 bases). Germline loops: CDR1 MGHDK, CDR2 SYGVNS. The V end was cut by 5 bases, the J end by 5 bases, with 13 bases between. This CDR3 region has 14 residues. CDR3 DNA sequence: TGTGCCAGCAGTAGGTCGGGAGTACACAATGAGCAGTTCTTC. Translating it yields CASSRSGVHNEQFF.

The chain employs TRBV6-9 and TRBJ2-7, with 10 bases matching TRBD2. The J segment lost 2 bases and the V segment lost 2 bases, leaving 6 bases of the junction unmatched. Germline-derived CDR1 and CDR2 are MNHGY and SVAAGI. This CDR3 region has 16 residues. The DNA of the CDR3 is TGTGCCAGCAGTTATCTTGGCACTAGCGGGACCTACGAGCAGTACTTC. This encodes CASSYLGTSGTYEQYF.

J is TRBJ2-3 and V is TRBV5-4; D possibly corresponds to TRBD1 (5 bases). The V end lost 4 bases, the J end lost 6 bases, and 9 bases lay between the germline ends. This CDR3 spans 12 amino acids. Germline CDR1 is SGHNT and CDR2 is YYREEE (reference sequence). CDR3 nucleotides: TGTGCCAGCAGCCAATACAGGGATACGCAGTATTTT. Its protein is CASSQYRDTQYF. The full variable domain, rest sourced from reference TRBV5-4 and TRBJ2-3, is ETGVTQSPTHLIKTRGQQVTLRCSSQSGHNTVSWYQQALGQGPQFIFQYYREEENGRGNFPPRFSGLQFPNYSSELNVNALELDDSALYLCASSQYRDTQYFGPGTRLTVL.

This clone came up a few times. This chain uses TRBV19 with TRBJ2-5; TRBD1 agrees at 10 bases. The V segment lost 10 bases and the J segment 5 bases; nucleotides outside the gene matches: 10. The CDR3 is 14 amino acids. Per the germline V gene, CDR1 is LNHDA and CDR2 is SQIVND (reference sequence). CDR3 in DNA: TGTGCCACCCGGCGGACAGGGGGTCTGGAGACCCAGTACTTC. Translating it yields CATRRTGGLETQYF.

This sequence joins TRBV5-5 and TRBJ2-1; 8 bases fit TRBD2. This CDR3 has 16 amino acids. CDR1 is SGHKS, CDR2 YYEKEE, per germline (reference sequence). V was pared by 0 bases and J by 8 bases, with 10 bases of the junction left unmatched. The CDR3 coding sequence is TGTGCCAGCAGCTTGGTTCGAAGCGGGAGAGACCATGAGCAGTTCTTC. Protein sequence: CASSLVRSGRDHEQFF.

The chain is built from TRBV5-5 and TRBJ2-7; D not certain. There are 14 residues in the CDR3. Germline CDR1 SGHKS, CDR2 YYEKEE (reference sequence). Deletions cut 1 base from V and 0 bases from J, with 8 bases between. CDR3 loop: CASSLISSSYEQYF. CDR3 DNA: TGTGCCAGCAGCTTGATCAGTAGCTCCTACGAGCAGTACTTC.

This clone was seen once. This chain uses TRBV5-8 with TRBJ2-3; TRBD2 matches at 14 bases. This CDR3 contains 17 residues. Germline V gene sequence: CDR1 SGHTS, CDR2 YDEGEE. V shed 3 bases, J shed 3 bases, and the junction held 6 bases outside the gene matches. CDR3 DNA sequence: TGTGCCAGCAGCTCGCTGGGACTAGCGGGAGAGACAGATACGCAGTATTTT. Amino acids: CASSSLGLAGETDTQYF.

The CDR3 protein is CASSQRTGGSYTF. The CDR3 DNA reads TGTGCCAGCAGCCAAAGGACAGGGGGTAGCTACACCTTC. This chain connects TRBV5-5 to TRBJ1-2, with 10 nucleotides matching TRBD1. The CDR3 has 13 residues. The V and J ends lost 4 bases and 9 bases, in that order; junction bases with no gene match: 6. Germline values: CDR1 SGHKS, CDR2 YYEKEE (reference sequence).

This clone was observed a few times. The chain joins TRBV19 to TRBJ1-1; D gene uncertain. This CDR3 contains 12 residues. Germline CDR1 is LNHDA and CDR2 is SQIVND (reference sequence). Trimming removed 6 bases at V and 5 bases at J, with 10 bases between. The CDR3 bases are TGTGCCAGTAGCTACTCGGCTACTGAAGCTTTCTTT. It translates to CASSYSATEAFF.

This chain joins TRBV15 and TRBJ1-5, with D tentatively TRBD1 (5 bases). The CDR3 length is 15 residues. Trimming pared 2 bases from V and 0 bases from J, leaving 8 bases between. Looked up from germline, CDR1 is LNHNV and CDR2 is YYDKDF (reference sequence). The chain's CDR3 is CATSRQGYSNQPQHF. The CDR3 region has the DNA TGTGCCACCAGCAGACAGGGATATAGCAATCAGCCCCAGCATTTT. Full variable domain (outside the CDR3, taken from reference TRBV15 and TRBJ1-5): DAMVIQNPRYQVTQFGKPVTLSCSQTLNHNVMYWYQQKSSQAPKLLFHYYDKDFNNEADTPDNFQSRRPNTSFCFLDIRSPGLGDTAMYLCATSRQGYSNQPQHFGDGTRLSIL.

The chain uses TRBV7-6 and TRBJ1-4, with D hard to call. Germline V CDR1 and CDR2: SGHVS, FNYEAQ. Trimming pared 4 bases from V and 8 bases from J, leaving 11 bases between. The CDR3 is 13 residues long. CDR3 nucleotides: TGTGCCAGCAGCTCAGCCCCGGGGGAAAAACTGTTTTTT. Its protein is CASSSAPGEKLFF.

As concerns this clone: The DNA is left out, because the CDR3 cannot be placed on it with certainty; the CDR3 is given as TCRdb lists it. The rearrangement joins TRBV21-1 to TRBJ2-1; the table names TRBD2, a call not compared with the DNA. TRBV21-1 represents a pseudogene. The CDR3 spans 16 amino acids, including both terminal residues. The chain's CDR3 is CASSKIPRYQCYEQFF.

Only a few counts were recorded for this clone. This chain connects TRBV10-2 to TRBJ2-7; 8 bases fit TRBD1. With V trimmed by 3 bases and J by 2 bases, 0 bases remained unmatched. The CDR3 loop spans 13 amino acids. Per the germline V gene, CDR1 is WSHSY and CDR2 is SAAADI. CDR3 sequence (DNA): TGCGCCAGCAGTGACAGGGGGCCCTACGAGCAGTACTTC. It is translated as CASSDRGPYEQYF.

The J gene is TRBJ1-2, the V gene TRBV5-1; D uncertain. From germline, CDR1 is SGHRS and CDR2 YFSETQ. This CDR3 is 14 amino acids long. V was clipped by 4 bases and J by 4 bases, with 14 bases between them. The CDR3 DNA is TGCGCCAGCAGCGCGGCGACGACCTCCTATGGCTACACCTTC. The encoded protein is CASSAATTSYGYTF.

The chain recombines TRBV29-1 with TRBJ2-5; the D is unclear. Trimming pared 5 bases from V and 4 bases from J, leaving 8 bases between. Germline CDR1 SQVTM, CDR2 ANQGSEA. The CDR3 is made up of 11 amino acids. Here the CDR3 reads CSVRQVETQYF. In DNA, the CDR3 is TGCAGCGTTCGACAAGTAGAGACCCAGTACTTC.

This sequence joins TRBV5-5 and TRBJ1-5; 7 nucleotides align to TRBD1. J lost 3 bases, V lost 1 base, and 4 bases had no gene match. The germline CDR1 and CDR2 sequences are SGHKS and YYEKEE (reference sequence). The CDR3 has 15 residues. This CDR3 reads CASSLSGTVNQPQHF. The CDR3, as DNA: TGTGCCAGCAGCTTGAGTGGGACAGTCAATCAGCCCCAGCATTTT. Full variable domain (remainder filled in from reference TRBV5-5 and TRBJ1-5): DAGVTQSPTHLIKTRGQQVTLRCSPISGHKSVSWYQQVLGQGPQFIFQYYEKEERGRGNFPDRFSARQFPNYSSELNVNALLLGDSALYLCASSLSGTVNQPQHFGDGTRLSIL.

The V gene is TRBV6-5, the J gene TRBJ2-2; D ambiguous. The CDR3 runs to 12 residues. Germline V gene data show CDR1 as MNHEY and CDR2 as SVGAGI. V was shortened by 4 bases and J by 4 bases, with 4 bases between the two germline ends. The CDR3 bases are TGTGCCAGCAGTTGGGGCACCGGGGAGCTGTTTTTT. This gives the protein CASSWGTGELFF.

The CDR3 reads CASSLDRMDEKLFF. CDR3 bases: TGTGCCAGCAGCCTCGACAGGATGGATGAAAAACTGTTTTTT. The chain links TRBV5-4 to TRBJ1-4, with D perhaps matching TRBD1 (6 bases). Germline V gene sequence: CDR1 SGHNT, CDR2 YYREEE (reference sequence). Trimming took 4 bases from V and 6 from J, leaving 13 bases between them. CDR3 length equals 14 residues.

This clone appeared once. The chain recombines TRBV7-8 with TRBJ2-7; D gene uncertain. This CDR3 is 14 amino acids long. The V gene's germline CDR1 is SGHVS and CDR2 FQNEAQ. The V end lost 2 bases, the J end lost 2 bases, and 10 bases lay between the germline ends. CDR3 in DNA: TGTGCCAGCAGCTTACTGACACGAACCTACGAGCAGTACTTC. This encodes CASSLLTRTYEQYF.

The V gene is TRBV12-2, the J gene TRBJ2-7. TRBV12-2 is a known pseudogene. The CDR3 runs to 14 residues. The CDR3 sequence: CASRKARRGQGQYF. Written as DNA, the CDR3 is TGTGCAAGTCGCAAAGCTCGCCGGGGGCAGGGGCAGTACTTC.

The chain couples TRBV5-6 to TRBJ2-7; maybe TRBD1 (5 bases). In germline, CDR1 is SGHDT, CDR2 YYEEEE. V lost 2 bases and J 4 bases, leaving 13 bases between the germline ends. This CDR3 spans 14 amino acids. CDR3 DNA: TGTGCCAGCAGCTTAGGCCAGGCAGGGTACGAGCAGTACTTC. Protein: CASSLGQAGYEQYF.

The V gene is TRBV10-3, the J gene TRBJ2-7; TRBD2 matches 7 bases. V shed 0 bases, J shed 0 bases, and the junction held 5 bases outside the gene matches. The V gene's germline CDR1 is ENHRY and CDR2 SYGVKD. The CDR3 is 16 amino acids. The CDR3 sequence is CAISESEAGSSYEQYF. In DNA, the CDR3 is TGTGCCATCAGTGAGTCCGAAGCGGGGAGCTCCTACGAGCAGTACTTC.

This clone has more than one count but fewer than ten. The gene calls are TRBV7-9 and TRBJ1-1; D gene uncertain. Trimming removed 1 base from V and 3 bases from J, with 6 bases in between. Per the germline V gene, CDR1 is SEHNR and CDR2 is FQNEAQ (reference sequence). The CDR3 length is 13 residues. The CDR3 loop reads CASSLGAYTEAFF. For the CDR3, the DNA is TGTGCCAGCAGCTTAGGGGCGTACACTGAAGCTTTCTTT.